This T cell receptor beta chain was observed in a study of T cells in Graves' hyperthyroidism and ophthalmopathy. Study-level points and caveats: Ophthalmopathy was predicted by the model a median of roughly 6.7 months ahead of onset.

Exclusion followed for patients with uncontrolled infection, other autoimmune disease, pregnancy or lactation. This clonotype was picked up many times. Its antigen is not known. RNA transcripts gave rise to amplified TCR beta CDR3 regions. The HTBI primer set drove a first-round RT-PCR of the TCR CDR3. TCRdb re-analysed the multiplex PCR reads in MiXCR, keeping a single row per CDR3 protein. The repertoire includes hundreds of thousands of distinct CDR3 sequences, more than 11% of them detected once, and about 22% sits in the top ten. The CDR3 consists of 12 residues. The V gene's germline CDR1 is KGHDR and CDR2 SFDVKD. V lost 6 bases to trimming and J lost 6 bases, with 9 bases between them.

This sequence originates from a woman in her twenties or thirties with Graves' hyperthyroidism. Material: blood. The chain links TRBV24-1 to TRBJ2-3, with D maybe TRBD2 (6 bases). Here the CDR3 reads CATSPGRDTQYF. For the CDR3, the DNA is TGTGCCACCAGTCCAGGGAGGGATACGCAGTATTTT.